This T cell receptor (beta chain) was sequenced in a study of cytomegalovirus exposure and HLA in healthy donors. Study-wide context: The 90 to 150 validation repertoires used the same platform as the 666 first-cohort repertoires, a later analysis reported. General study results and limits: In a later analysis, first-cohort TCR clusters were found to tend to co-occur in the roughly 120 validation repertoires. As confirmed in vitro, a few CMV-associated chains were specific for CMV antigens. Associated with cytomegalovirus, according to the listing, were 164 TCR beta chains.

TCRdb's table, derived via immunoSEQ multiplex PCR, lists solely in-frame clones and lacks some. The sample lists about 150,000 clones, roughly 91% seen once, with about 3.5% in the top ten. Germline loops: CDR1 LNHDA, CDR2 SQIVND (reference sequence). After removal of 2 bases from V and 5 bases from J, the junction contained 2 bases not matched to a gene. This CDR3 has 14 residues. Concerning this clone: Its antigen is not identified.

Sequencing used PBMCs. The chain carries TRBV19 and TRBJ1-4; TRBD1 matches 7 bases. The receptor's source is a woman between 18 and 30 years old in good health and CMV-seropositive. In DNA, the CDR3 is TGTGCCAGTAGTATACAGGGGGTGAATGAAAAACTGTTTTTT. Translating it yields CASSIQGVNEKLFF.